A single sample gave rise to the 26 T cell receptor beta chains below, sequenced in a study of healthy donors' naive CD4 and CD8 T cells (dated by TCRdb to the mid-2010s). Sequencing took place on a 454 GS FLX Titanium. A previously published linear amplification protocol was used to build TCR libraries from roughly 480 ng of total RNA. The public reads were quality trimmed at Q25 with fastp and then assembled into clones with MiXCR by TCRdb, keeping productive beta chains. Rows matching on CDR3 protein sequence are summarized as one entry with the most common DNA and genes. Within this sample are 150,000 to 200,000 distinct CDR3 sequences, with nearly 75% of them counted one time only. The ten largest clones add up to less than 2.5% of the sample. The sample was naive CD4+ and CD8+ T cells sorted from blood, pooled from several donors. The cell subset or site label corresponds to: FACS-sorted naive CD4+ (CD45RO-CD45RA+) and naive CD8+ (CD45RA+CD27bright) T cells. Receptors were obtained from a pool of human donors in good health; the sample pools cells from several healthy donors.

V gene TRBV27 combines with J gene TRBJ1-5, with unresolved D. CDR1 MNHEY and CDR2 SMNVEV come from the germline V gene (reference sequence). V was cut by 6 bases and J by 3 bases, with 9 bases left in between. The CDR3 extends over 13 amino acids. CDR3 residues: CASRQFLNQPQHF. The CDR3 DNA sequence: TGTGCCAGCAGACAATTCCTCAATCAGCCCCAGCATTTT.

V usage is TRBV20-1 and J usage is TRBJ2-5, with 7 bases fitting TRBD2. The germline gives CDR1 DFQATT, CDR2 SNEGSKA (reference sequence). V lost 3 bases and J lost 1; bases outside the gene matches: 23. This CDR3 is built from 20 residues. The CDR3 region has the DNA TGCAGTGCTAGCCCATCCGGGACCAGGGAGGACGGGAGGCCCCAAGAGACCCAGTACTTC. Protein sequence: CSASPSGTREDGRPQETQYF.

This sequence joins TRBV29-1 and TRBJ2-7; D remains unclear. V gave up 1 base and J gave up 0 bases, with 7 bases separating them. Germline lookup yields CDR1 SQVTM and CDR2 ANQGSEA. The CDR3 spans 13 residues. In DNA, the CDR3 is TGCAGCGTTGAAGCGGGCACCTCCTACGAGCAGTACTTC. Its protein is CSVEAGTSYEQYF.

The chain is built from TRBV27 and TRBJ1-6; TRBD1 agrees at 7 bases. Germline values: CDR1 MNHEY, CDR2 SMNVEV (reference sequence). V was clipped by 5 bases and J by 2 bases; unmatched bases: 3. The length of the CDR3 is 15 residues. Written as DNA, the CDR3 is TGTGCCAGCAGTGTAGGGGGCCCCTATAATTCACCCCTCCACTTT. Protein product: CASSVGGPYNSPLHF.

The V and J genes are TRBV5-1 and TRBJ1-5; tentatively, D is TRBD1 (5 bases). Germline V lookup: CDR1 SGHRS, CDR2 YFSETQ. CDR3 size: 13 residues. V was shortened by 5 bases and J by 1 base, with 7 bases between the two germline ends. CDR3 nucleotides: TGCGCCAGCAGTAGGGGCAGCAATCAGCCCCAGCATTTT. Its protein product is CASSRGSNQPQHF. The whole variable domain, remainder taken from reference TRBV5-1 and TRBJ1-5, is KAGVTQTPRYLIKTRGQQVTLSCSPISGHRSVSWYQQTPGQGLQFLFEYFSETQRNKGNFPGRFSGRQFSNSRSEMNVSTLELGDSALYLCASSRGSNQPQHFGDGTRLSIL.

V and J are TRBV29-1 and TRBJ1-2, with D possibly matching TRBD1 (5 bases). The CDR3 sequence is 13 residues long. Trimming left V 7 bases short and J 0 bases short, with 12 bases between. CDR1 is SQVTM, CDR2 ANQGSEA, per germline. The CDR3 reads CSAADIANYGYTF. CDR3 sequence (DNA): TGCAGCGCTGCGGACATTGCTAACTATGGCTACACCTTC.

In regard to this clonotype: A junction end diverges from the germline sequence, so it may reflect a read error. The chain joins TRBV6-5 to TRBJ2-5; 7 bases are shared with TRBD2. Germline V gene lookup returns CDR1 MNHEY and CDR2 SVGAGI. The CDR3 contains 19 residues. The CDR3 DNA follows: TGTGTCAGCAGTTACACTGAGGATGCGTGGCGGGAGAGTGGGGAGACCCAGTACTTC. Amino acid sequence: CVSSYTEDAWRESGETQYF.

This chain uses TRBV12-3 or TRBV12-4 with TRBJ1-5; D remains unclear. This CDR3 has 17 amino acids. V lost 4 bases, J lost 3 bases, and 19 bases lay in between. The CDR3 loop is CASSSAWNIETNQPQHF. The DNA of the CDR3 is TGTGCCAGCAGTTCAGCGTGGAATATAGAAACCAATCAGCCCCAGCATTTT.

The chain combines TRBV4-3 with TRBJ1-5; TRBD1 matches 8 bases. This CDR3 is 17 amino acids long. The V segment lost 3 bases and the J segment 5 bases; nucleotides outside the gene matches: 12. Germline CDR1 LGHNA, CDR2 YSLEER. CDR3 sequence reads: CASSQGFDRGGYQPQHF. The CDR3 DNA reads TGCGCCAGCAGCCAGGGCTTCGACAGGGGAGGTTATCAGCCCCAGCATTTT.

The chain joins TRBV29-1 to TRBJ1-1, with TRBD1 as a possible D gene (5 bases). The CDR3 covers 12 residues. Trimming cost V 6 bases and J 4 bases, with 12 bases left between them. In germline, CDR1 is SQVTM, CDR2 ANQGSEA. Written as DNA, the CDR3 is TGCAGCGTCAATCCAGGGAGCACTGAAGCTTTCTTT. This encodes CSVNPGSTEAFF. Combining the CDR3 with reference TRBV29-1 and TRBJ1-1 gives the whole variable domain SAVISQKPSRDICQRGTSLTIQCQVDSQVTMMFWYRQQPGQSLTLIATANQGSEATYESGFVIDKFPISRPNLTFSTLTVSNMSPEDSSIYLCSVNPGSTEAFFGQGTRLTVV.

The chain carries TRBV29-1 and TRBJ2-5; D call uncertain. CDR1 SQVTM and CDR2 ANQGSEA come from the germline V gene. The length of the CDR3 is 14 residues. V lost 0 bases, J lost 7 bases, and 15 bases lay in between. The CDR3 DNA is TGCAGCGTTGAAGACACCCTTACATGGGGGACCCAGTACTTC. It yields the protein CSVEDTLTWGTQYF.

The table lists this clonotype with a count of one. The rearrangement links TRBV5-1 to TRBJ2-1; TRBD2 matches 12 bases. The CDR3 spans 15 residues. Germline V gene sequence: CDR1 SGHRS, CDR2 YFSETQ. V lost 3 bases and J lost 5; bases outside the gene matches: 3. For the CDR3, the DNA is TGCGCCAGCAGCTACGGACTAGCGGGAAACAATGAGCAGTTCTTC. This sequence encodes CASSYGLAGNNEQFF.

The rearrangement links TRBV5-1 to TRBJ1-1, with 8 bases lining up with TRBD1. The CDR3 runs to 16 residues. V gave up 1 base and J gave up 1 base; unmatched junction bases: 6. CDR1 and CDR2 (germline): SGHRS, YFSETQ. In nucleotides, the CDR3 is TGCGCCAGCAGCTTGTGGGCAGGGGGCGCGAACACTGAAGCTTTCTTT. Amino acid sequence: CASSLWAGGANTEAFF.

Turning to this clonotype: A read error is likely, as this CDR3 ends without the conserved phenylalanine or tryptophan. The chain recombines TRBV20-1 with TRBJ2-7, with D unresolved. Germline CDR1 and CDR2: DFQATT and SNEGSKA (reference sequence). Trimming took 1 base from V and 1 from J, leaving 8 bases between them. The CDR3 is made up of 13 amino acids. This CDR3 reads CSARGRHSYEQYC. CDR3 DNA: TGCAGTGCTAGAGGCAGGCATTCCTACGAGCAGTACTGC.

In regard to this clonotype: A much larger clonotype is one base distant, so this may be a read error. This chain connects TRBV6-2 or TRBV6-3 to TRBJ2-7; D not resolved. CDR1 is MNHEY and CDR2 is SVGEGT in the germline V gene. The CDR3 covers 11 residues. The CDR3 DNA follows: TGTGCCAGCAGTTACTCCAACGAGCAGTACTTC. Translation gives CASSYSNEQYF.

This clonotype is a singleton in its sample. The V and J genes are TRBV12-3 or TRBV12-4 and TRBJ2-7, with 13 positions matching TRBD2. The CDR3 has 14 residues. V dropped 6 bases and J dropped 5; count of bases not matched to a gene: 4. Written as DNA, the CDR3 is TGTGCCAGCAGGAGGACTAGCGGGGGCGACGAGCAGTACTTC. Its translation: CASRRTSGGDEQYF.

V usage is TRBV19 and J usage is TRBJ2-7, with a tentative D call TRBD2 (6 bases). CDR1 is LNHDA and CDR2 is SQIVND in the germline V gene (reference sequence). V was pared by 3 bases and J by 6 bases, with 9 bases between. The CDR3 covers 12 residues. CDR3 region: CASSILGGEQYF. In nucleotides, the CDR3 is TGTGCCAGTAGTATCCTGGGGGGCGAGCAGTACTTC.

This clonotype was picked up a small number of times. The chain links TRBV30 to TRBJ2-3; 7 nucleotides line up with TRBD1. CDR1 and CDR2 (germline): GTSNPN, SVGIG (reference sequence). The V and J ends lost 1 base and 3 bases, in that order; junction bases with no gene match: 4. CDR3 length: 14 amino acids. The CDR3 sequence: CAWSGQGGTDTQYF. The CDR3, as DNA: TGTGCCTGGAGTGGACAGGGCGGAACAGATACGCAGTATTTT.

In its sample, this clonotype was seen once. This chain links TRBV29-1 with TRBJ1-5; D is possibly TRBD1 (5 bases). Looked up from germline, CDR1 is SQVTM and CDR2 is ANQGSEA. This CDR3 contains 12 residues. Trimming removed 6 bases from V and 3 bases from J, with 9 bases in between. CDR3 sequence: CSVGVHNQPQHF. CDR3 bases: TGCAGCGTGGGGGTTCACAATCAGCCCCAGCATTTT.

This chain uses TRBV29-1 with TRBJ2-2; D might be TRBD1 (6 bases). Trimming took 7 bases from V and 3 from J, leaving 15 bases between them. This CDR3 is built from 14 residues. The V gene's germline CDR1 is SQVTM and CDR2 ANQGSEA. The CDR3 bases are TGCAGCGCTACAGGGAGTAGGGACACCGGGGAGCTGTTTTTT. This encodes CSATGSRDTGELFF.

The chain has TRBV27 and TRBJ2-3; no reliable D call. Trimming left V 4 bases short and J 2 bases short, with 7 bases between. The V gene's germline CDR1 is MNHEY and CDR2 SMNVEV (reference sequence). This CDR3 region has 13 residues. This chain's CDR3 is CASSSQDTDTQYF. CDR3 sequence (DNA): TGTGCCAGCAGTTCGCAGGACACAGATACGCAGTATTTT.

The V and J genes are TRBV29-1 and TRBJ2-1; 10 bases are a match to TRBD2. Germline-derived CDR1 and CDR2 are SQVTM and ANQGSEA. CDR3 length: 13 residues. The CDR3 region is CTVAGGSYNEQFF. The CDR3 DNA is TGCACAGTAGCGGGAGGCTCCTACAATGAGCAGTTCTTC.

The CDR3 protein is CSATDRLNQPQHF. In DNA form, the CDR3 reads TGCAGTGCTACGGACAGGTTAAATCAGCCCCAGCATTTT. This chain connects TRBV20-1 to TRBJ1-5; 7 nucleotides agree with TRBD1. The CDR3 is 13 amino acids. Looked up from germline, CDR1 is DFQATT and CDR2 is SNEGSKA (reference sequence). Trimming removed 4 bases from V and 4 bases from J; junction bases left unmatched: 4.

Note on this clonotype: The junction shows a germline mismatch at one end, possibly a read error. This chain joins TRBV29-1 and TRBJ2-7; 10 nucleotides align to TRBD1. This CDR3 region has 16 residues. CDR1 is SQVTM and CDR2 is ANQGSEA in the germline V gene. The CDR3 region is CSVEGGQGRLSYEQYF. The CDR3 DNA reads TGCAGCGTCGAAGGGGGACAGGGGAGACTTTCCTACGAGCAGTACTTC.

The chain has TRBV12-3 or TRBV12-4 and TRBJ1-2; 9 nucleotides agree with TRBD1. This CDR3 is built from 14 residues. V was clipped by 7 bases and J by 9 bases; unmatched bases: 12. CDR3 coding DNA: TGTGCCAGCACCTTTGGGACAGGGCGAAGAAGCTACACCTTC. This codes for CASTFGTGRRSYTF.

The chain joins TRBV29-1 to TRBJ2-7, with D maybe TRBD1 (5 bases). V lost 6 bases and J 9 bases, leaving 18 bases between the germline ends. The CDR3 runs to 12 residues. In germline, CDR1 is SQVTM, CDR2 ANQGSEA. The CDR3 protein is CSVSKGRVGQYF. As DNA, the CDR3 is TGCAGCGTATCCAAAGGCAGGGTCGGGCAGTACTTC.